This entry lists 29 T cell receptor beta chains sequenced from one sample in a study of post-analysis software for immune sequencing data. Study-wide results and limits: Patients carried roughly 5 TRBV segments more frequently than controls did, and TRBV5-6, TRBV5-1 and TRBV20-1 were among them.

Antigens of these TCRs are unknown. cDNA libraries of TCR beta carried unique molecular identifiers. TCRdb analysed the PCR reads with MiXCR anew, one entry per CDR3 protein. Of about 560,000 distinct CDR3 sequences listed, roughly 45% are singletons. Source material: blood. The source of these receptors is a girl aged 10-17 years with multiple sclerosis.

CDR3 amino acids: CASSPSWTSGAYEQYF. CDR3 DNA sequence: TGCGCCAGCAGCCCCTCCTGGACTAGCGGGGCCTACGAGCAGTACTTC. The J gene is TRBJ2-7, the V gene TRBV5-1; 12 nucleotides match TRBD2. The germline V gene has CDR1 SGHRS and CDR2 YFSETQ. This CDR3 is built from 16 residues. With V trimmed by 4 bases and J by 2 bases, 7 bases remained unmatched. The entire variable domain, with the rest obtained from reference TRBV5-1 and TRBJ2-7, is as follows: KAGVTQTPRYLIKTRGQQVTLSCSPISGHRSVSWYQQTPGQGLQFLFEYFSETQRNKGNFPGRFSGRQFSNSRSEMNVSTLELGDSALYLCASSPSWTSGAYEQYFGPGTRLTVT.

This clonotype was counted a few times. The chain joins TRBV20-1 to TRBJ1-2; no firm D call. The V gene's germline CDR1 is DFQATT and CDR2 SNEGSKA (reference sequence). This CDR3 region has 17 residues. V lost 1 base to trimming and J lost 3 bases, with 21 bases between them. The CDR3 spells CSARGVVKGPEDYGYTF. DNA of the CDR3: TGCAGTGCTAGAGGAGTTGTAAAAGGGCCGGAGGACTATGGCTACACCTTC.

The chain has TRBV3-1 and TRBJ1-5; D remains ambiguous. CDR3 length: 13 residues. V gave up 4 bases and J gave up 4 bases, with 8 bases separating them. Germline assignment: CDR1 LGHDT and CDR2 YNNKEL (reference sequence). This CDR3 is CASSPMGNQPQHF. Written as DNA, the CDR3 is TGTGCCAGCAGCCCCATGGGGAATCAGCCCCAGCATTTT.

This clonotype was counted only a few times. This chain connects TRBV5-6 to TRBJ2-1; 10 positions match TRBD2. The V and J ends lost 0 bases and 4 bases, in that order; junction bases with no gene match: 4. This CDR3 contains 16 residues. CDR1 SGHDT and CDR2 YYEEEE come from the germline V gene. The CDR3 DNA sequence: TGTGCCAGCAGCTTGGAGCGGGGGGGATTTTACAATGAGCAGTTCTTC. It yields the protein CASSLERGGFYNEQFF.

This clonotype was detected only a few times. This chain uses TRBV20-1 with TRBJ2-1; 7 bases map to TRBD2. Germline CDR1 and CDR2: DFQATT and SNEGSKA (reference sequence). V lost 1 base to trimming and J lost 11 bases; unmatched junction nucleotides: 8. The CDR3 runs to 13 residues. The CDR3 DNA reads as TGCAGTGCTAGAGTGGACCAGCGGGATAAGCAGTTCTTC. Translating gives CSARVDQRDKQFF.

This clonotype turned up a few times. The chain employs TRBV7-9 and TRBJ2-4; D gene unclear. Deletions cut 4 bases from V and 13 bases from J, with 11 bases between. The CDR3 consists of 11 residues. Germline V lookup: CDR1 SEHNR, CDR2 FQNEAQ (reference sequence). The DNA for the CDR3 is TGTGCCAGCAGCTCAACCCAAGAGCAGTACTTC. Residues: CASSSTQEQYF. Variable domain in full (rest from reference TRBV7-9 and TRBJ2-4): DTGVSQNPRHKITKRGQNVTFRCDPISEHNRLYWYRQTLGQGPEFLTYFQNEAQLEKSRLLSDRFSAERPKGSFSTLEIQRTEQGDSAMYLCASSSTQEQYFGAGTRLSVL.

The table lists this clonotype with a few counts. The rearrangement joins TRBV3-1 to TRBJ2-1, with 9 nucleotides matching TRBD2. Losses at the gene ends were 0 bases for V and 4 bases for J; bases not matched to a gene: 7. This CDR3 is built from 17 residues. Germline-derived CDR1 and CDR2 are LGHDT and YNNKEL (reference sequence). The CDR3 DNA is TGTGCCAGCAGCCAAGATCTGGCTAGCGGGGCTTACAATGAGCAGTTCTTC. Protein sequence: CASSQDLASGAYNEQFF.

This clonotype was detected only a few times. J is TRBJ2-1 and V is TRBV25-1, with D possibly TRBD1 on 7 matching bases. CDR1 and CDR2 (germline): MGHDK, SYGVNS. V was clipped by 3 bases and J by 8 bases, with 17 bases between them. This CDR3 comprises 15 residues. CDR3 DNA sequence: TGTGCCAGCAGTGAGAGGCTAGGGGGCGGGGATGAGCAGTTCTTC. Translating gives CASSERLGGGDEQFF.

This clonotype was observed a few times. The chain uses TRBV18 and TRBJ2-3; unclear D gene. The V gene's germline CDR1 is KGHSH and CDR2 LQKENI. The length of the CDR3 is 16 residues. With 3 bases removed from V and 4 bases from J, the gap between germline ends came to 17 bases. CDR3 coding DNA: TGTGCCAGCTCACCCCGGCCTCGAACCCCCCCAGATACGCAGTATTTT. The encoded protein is CASSPRPRTPPDTQYF.

The CDR3 spells CASSPGLGVTDTQYF. In DNA, the CDR3 is TGTGCCAGCAGCCCCGGACTAGGGGTCACAGATACGCAGTATTTT. The genes are TRBV14 and TRBJ2-3; 7 nucleotides match TRBD2. The CDR3 is 15 amino acids. After removal of 4 bases from V and 2 bases from J, the junction contained 6 bases not matched to a gene. CDR1 is SGHDN and CDR2 is FVKESK in the germline V gene.

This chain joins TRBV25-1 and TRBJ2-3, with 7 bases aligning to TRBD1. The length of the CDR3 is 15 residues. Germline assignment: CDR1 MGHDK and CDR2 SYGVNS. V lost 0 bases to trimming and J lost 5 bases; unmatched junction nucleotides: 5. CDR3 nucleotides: TGTGCCAGCAGTGAATACGACAGGGACGTAGATACGCAGTATTTT. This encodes CASSEYDRDVDTQYF. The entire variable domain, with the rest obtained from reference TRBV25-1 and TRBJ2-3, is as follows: EADIYQTPRYLVIGTGKKITLECSQTMGHDKMYWYQQDPGMELHLIHYSYGVNSTEKGDLSSESTVSRIRTEHFPLTLESARPSHTSQYLCASSEYDRDVDTQYFGPGTRLTVL.

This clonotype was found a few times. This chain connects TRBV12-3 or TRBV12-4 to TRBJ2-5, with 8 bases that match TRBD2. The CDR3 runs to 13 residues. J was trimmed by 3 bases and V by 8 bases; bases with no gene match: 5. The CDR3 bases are TGTGCCAGCCAAAATAGCGGGGAAGAGACCCAGTACTTC. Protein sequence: CASQNSGEETQYF.

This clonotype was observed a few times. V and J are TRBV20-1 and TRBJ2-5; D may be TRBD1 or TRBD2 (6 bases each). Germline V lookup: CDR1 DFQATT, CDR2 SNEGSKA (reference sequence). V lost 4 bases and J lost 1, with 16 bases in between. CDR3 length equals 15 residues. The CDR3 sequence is CSAKPGGHLQETQYF. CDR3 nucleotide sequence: TGCAGTGCTAAACCCGGGGGACACCTCCAAGAGACCCAGTACTTC.

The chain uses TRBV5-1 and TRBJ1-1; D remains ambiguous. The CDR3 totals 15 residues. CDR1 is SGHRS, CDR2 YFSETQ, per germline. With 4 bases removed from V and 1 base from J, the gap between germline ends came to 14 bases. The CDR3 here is CASSPDGNQNTEAFF. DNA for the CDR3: TGCGCCAGCAGCCCGGACGGGAACCAGAACACTGAAGCTTTCTTT.

CDR3 sequence: CASSGDLQGKAFF. CDR3 DNA sequence: TGTGCCAGCAGCGGAGACCTGCAGGGAAAAGCTTTCTTT. This chain connects TRBV2 to TRBJ1-1, with D perhaps matching TRBD1 (5 bases). The germline V gene has CDR1 SNHLY and CDR2 FYNNEI. CDR3 length equals 13 residues. V lost 6 bases and J lost 9, with 17 bases in between.

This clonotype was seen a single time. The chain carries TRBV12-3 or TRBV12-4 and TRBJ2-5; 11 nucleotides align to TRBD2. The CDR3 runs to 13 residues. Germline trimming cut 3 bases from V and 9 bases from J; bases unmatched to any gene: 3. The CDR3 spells CASSFVAGGPQYF. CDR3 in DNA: TGTGCCAGCAGTTTTGTAGCGGGGGGGCCCCAGTACTTC.

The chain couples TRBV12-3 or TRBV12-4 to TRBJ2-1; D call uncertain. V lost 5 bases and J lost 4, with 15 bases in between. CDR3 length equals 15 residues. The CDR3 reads CASSGIVGLYNEQFF. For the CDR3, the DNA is TGTGCCAGCAGTGGCATAGTGGGATTGTACAATGAGCAGTTCTTC.

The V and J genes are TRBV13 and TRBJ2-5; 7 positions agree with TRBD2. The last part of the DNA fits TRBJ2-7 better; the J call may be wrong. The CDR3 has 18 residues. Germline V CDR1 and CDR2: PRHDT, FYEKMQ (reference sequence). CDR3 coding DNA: TGTGCCAGCAGCTTGCCCGCGGGGGAGGGTCGCTTATCCTACGAGCAGTACTTC. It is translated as CASSLPAGEGRLSYEQYF.

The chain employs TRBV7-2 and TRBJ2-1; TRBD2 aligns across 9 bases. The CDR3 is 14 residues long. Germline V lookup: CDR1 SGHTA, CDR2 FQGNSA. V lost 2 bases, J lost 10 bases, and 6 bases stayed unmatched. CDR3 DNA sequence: TGTGCCAGCAGCTTAAGGGCAGCGGGGGGAGAGCAGTTCTTC. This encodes CASSLRAAGGEQFF.

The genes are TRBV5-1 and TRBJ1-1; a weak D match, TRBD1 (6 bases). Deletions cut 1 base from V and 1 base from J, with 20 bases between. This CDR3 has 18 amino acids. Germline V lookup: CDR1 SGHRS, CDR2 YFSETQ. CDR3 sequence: CASSLPMGAGVKNTEAFF. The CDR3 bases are TGCGCCAGCAGCTTGCCGATGGGTGCAGGGGTGAAGAACACTGAAGCTTTCTTT.

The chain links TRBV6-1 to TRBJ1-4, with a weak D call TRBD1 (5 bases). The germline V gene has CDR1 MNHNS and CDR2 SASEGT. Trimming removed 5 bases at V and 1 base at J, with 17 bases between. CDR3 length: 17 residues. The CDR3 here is CASSRQTPIQTNEKLFF. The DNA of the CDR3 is TGTGCCAGCAGTCGACAGACACCGATTCAAACTAATGAAAAACTGTTTTTT.

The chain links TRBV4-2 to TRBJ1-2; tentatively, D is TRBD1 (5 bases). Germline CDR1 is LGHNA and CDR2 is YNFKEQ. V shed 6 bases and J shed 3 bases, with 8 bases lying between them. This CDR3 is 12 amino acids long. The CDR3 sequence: CASRGGDYGYTF. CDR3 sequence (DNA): TGTGCCAGCAGGGGGGGGGACTATGGCTACACCTTC.

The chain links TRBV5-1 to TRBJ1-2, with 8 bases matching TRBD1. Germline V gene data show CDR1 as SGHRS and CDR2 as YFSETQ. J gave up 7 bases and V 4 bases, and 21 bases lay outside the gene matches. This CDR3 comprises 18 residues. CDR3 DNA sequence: TGCGCCAGCAGCCCACGAACCCAGGACAGGGACTCCCTAGGTGGCTACACCTTC. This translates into CASSPRTQDRDSLGGYTF.

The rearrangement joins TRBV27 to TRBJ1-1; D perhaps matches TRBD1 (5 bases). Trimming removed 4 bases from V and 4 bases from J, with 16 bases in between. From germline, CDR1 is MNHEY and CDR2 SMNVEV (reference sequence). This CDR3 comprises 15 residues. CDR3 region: CASSSAQGHLTEAFF. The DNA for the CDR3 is TGTGCCAGCAGTTCCGCCCAAGGACACCTCACTGAAGCTTTCTTT.

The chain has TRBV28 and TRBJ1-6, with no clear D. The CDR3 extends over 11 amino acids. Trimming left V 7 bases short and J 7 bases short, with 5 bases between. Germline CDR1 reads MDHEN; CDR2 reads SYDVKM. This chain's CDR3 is CASTANSPLHF. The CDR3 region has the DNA TGTGCCAGCACGGCAAATTCACCCCTCCACTTT.

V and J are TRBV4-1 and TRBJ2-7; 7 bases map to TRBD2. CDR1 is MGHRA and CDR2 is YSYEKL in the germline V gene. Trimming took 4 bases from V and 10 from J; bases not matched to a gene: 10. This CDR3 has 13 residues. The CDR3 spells CASSRTSGRVQYF. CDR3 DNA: TGCGCCAGCAGCCGGACTAGTGGGAGAGTTCAGTACTTC.

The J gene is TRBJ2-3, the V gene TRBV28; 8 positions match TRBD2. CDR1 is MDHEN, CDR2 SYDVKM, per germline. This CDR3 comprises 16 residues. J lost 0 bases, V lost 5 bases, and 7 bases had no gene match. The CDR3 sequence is CASSPTAGVSTDTQYF. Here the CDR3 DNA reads TGTGCCAGCAGTCCAACAGCGGGAGTCAGCACAGATACGCAGTATTTT.

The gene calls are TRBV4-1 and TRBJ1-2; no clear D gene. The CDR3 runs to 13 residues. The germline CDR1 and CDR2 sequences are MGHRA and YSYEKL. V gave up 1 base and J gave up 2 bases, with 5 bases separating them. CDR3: CASSQARNYGYTF. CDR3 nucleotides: TGCGCCAGCAGCCAAGCCAGAAACTATGGCTACACCTTC.

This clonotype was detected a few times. The CDR3 spells CASSIRDRGKGTEAFF. As DNA, the CDR3 is TGTGCCAGTAGTATCAGAGACAGGGGGAAAGGAACTGAAGCTTTCTTT. The genes are TRBV19 and TRBJ1-1, with 9 positions matching TRBD1. The trim removed 3 bases at V and 5 bases at J, leaving 10 bases unmatched. Germline CDR1 and CDR2: LNHDA and SQIVND (reference sequence). CDR3 length: 16 residues.